The sequence of this T cell receptor beta chain was determined in a study of cytotoxic CD8 clonotypes in ibrutinib-treated CLL. TCR beta library input comprised roughly 1.9 micrograms of genomic DNA from cryopreserved PBMCs. The germline CDR1 and CDR2 sequences are SNHLY and FYNNEI. V lost 4 bases, J lost 6 bases, and 13 bases lay in between. The CDR3 is 14 amino acids. General study points: Higher circulating CD8+ T-cell counts strongly accompanied higher baseline clonality, above age-matched healthy donors.

This clone was counted a single time. Its antigen is unknown. The protocol was immunoSEQ multiplex PCR, while the TCRdb copy is restricted to in-frame clones and leaves out a portion. In the table there are about 140,000 clones, about 75% of which are singletons. The input for sequencing was PBMCs, taken after 24 months of ibrutinib treatment. The gene calls are TRBV2 and TRBJ1-5; D unclear. The TCR was taken from a human donor with chronic lymphocytic leukemia. The CDR3 DNA sequence: TGTGCCAGCAGTGGGACTTGGTCGGGTCAGCCCCAGCATTTT. Translation: CASSGTWSGQPQHF.